This passage covers 20 T cell receptor beta chains from one sample sequenced in a study of T cells in Graves' hyperthyroidism and ophthalmopathy. Researchers took RNA transcripts and amplified the TCR beta CDR3 regions from them. HTBI primers were used for first-round RT-PCR of the TCR CDR3. Using its own MiXCR run on the multiplex PCR reads, TCRdb lists one record per CDR3 protein. The repertoire holds fewer than 500,000 distinct CDR3 sequences, approximately 14% seen once, with under 15% in the top ten. The specimen was blood. These receptors originate from a man aged 18 to 29 with Graves' ophthalmopathy.

This clonotype occurred a few times. It may be a read error: a sequence one base away is much more abundant. The rearrangement uses TRBV20-1 and TRBJ2-3; D possibly matches TRBD1 or TRBD2 (5 bases each). V was shortened by 6 bases and J by 1 base, with 14 bases between the two germline ends. The CDR3 is made up of 14 amino acids. Germline V gene data show CDR1 as DFQATT and CDR2 as SNEGSKA (reference sequence). The CDR3 sequence is CSAASRDGTDTQYF. The CDR3 DNA follows: TGCAGTGCCGCAAGCCGGGACGGCACAGATACGCAGTATTTT.

The rearrangement links TRBV12-3 or TRBV12-4 to TRBJ2-2; the D is unclear. The CDR3 covers 13 residues. With 10 bases removed from V and 4 bases from J, the gap between germline ends came to 13 bases. CDR3 nucleotide sequence: TGTGCCATCAGCCAGGCAGCCACCGGGGAGCTGTTTTTT. Translated: CAISQAATGELFF.

In its sample, this clonotype was seen many times. The gene calls are TRBV7-9 and TRBJ2-7, with D possibly matching TRBD1 (6 bases). The V gene lost 4 bases and the J gene lost 2 bases, with 12 bases spanning the gap. Looked up from germline, CDR1 is SEHNR and CDR2 is FQNEAQ (reference sequence). The length of the CDR3 is 14 residues. Here the CDR3 DNA reads TGTGCCAGCAGCTACCCGACAGGAACCTACGAGCAGTACTTC. This encodes CASSYPTGTYEQYF.

This clonotype occurred many times. The rearrangement uses TRBV20-1 and TRBJ2-1; 11 nucleotides line up with TRBD2. The V and J ends lost 7 bases and 2 bases, in that order; junction bases with no gene match: 4. The germline V gene has CDR1 DFQATT and CDR2 SNEGSKA (reference sequence). This CDR3 region has 14 residues. The CDR3 here is CSGTSGGAYNEQFF. CDR3 nucleotide sequence: TGCAGTGGTACTAGCGGGGGTGCCTACAATGAGCAGTTCTTC.

The chain is built from TRBV20-1 and TRBJ2-3, with 12 bases lining up with TRBD2. The germline V gene encodes CDR1 DFQATT and CDR2 SNEGSKA (reference sequence). This CDR3 spans 17 amino acids. V lost 3 bases and J lost 5; bases outside the gene matches: 12. CDR3 DNA: TGCAGTGCTAGGGGCGGACTAGCGGGAATGGCGGTAGATACGCAGTATTTT. This translates into CSARGGLAGMAVDTQYF.

This clonotype was recorded at least ten times. J is TRBJ2-5 and V is TRBV7-8; D not resolved. The CDR3 totals 13 residues. Trimming pared 5 bases from V and 5 bases from J, leaving 12 bases between. From germline, CDR1 is SGHVS and CDR2 FQNEAQ. CDR3: CASSPQYRETQYF. CDR3 DNA sequence: TGTGCCAGCAGCCCCCAGTATCGGGAGACCCAGTACTTC.

In this sample, this clonotype turned up many times. This chain joins TRBV6-1 and TRBJ2-7; 11 positions agree with TRBD1. In germline, CDR1 is MNHNS, CDR2 SASEGT. J gave up 5 bases and V 5 bases, and 5 bases lay outside the gene matches. The CDR3 consists of 14 residues. CDR3 nucleotides: TGTGCCAGCAGTACTAGGACAGGGGGCCACGAGCAGTACTTC. The encoded protein is CASSTRTGGHEQYF.

This clonotype was seen many times. The chain combines TRBV12-3 or TRBV12-4 with TRBJ1-6; D is unresolved. Trimming removed 3 bases at V and 7 bases at J, with 10 bases between. The CDR3 sequence is 14 residues long. The CDR3 here is CASSLNSGNSPLHF. The CDR3 DNA sequence: TGTGCCAGCAGTTTGAATTCGGGCAATTCACCCCTCCACTTT.

Turning to this clonotype: This may arise from a read error, as a much more abundant clone is one base away. The J gene is TRBJ2-3, the V gene TRBV6-1; D not certain. The CDR3 is 12 residues long. Deletions cut 8 bases from V and 0 bases from J, with 6 bases between. The V gene's germline CDR1 is MNHNS and CDR2 SASEGT. CDR3 DNA sequence: TGTGCCAGCGGTCCTAGCACAGATACGCAGTATTTT. Its protein is CASGPSTDTQYF.

Ten or more counts support this clonotype. V usage is TRBV7-2 and J usage is TRBJ2-7; D unclear. The V end was cut by 5 bases, the J end by 5 bases, with 10 bases between. This CDR3 is 12 amino acids long. CDR1 is SGHTA and CDR2 is FQGNSA in the germline V gene. The chain's CDR3 is CASSPLGHEQYF. The CDR3, as DNA: TGTGCCAGCAGCCCGCTGGGCCACGAGCAGTACTTC.

In its sample, this clonotype was seen many times. The chain links TRBV6-1 to TRBJ2-1, with 9 bases matching TRBD2. The V gene's germline CDR1 is MNHNS and CDR2 SASEGT. The CDR3 contains 16 residues. The V gene end was trimmed by 6 bases and the J gene end by 0 bases; junction bases not matched to a gene: 6. This CDR3 reads CASSPAGGGSYNEQFF. The CDR3 DNA reads as TGTGCCAGCAGCCCGGCGGGGGGGGGCTCCTACAATGAGCAGTTCTTC.

This clonotype was counted at least ten times. The CDR3 loop is CASSPSNSPLHF. DNA for the CDR3: TGTGCCAGCAGTCCCTCTAATTCACCCCTCCACTTT. V and J are TRBV12-3 or TRBV12-4 and TRBJ1-6; D call uncertain. The CDR3 is 12 residues long. The V end lost 5 bases, the J end lost 6 bases, and 5 bases lay between the germline ends.

This clonotype was observed at least ten times. The chain uses TRBV10-1 and TRBJ2-7, with TRBD2 matching 10 bases. Germline CDR1 WNHNN, CDR2 SYGVQD (reference sequence). The V gene end was trimmed by 1 base and the J gene end by 1 base; junction bases not matched to a gene: 4. The CDR3 runs to 16 residues. CDR3 DNA sequence: TGCGCCAGCAGTGAGTTTTTAGCGGGAGGATCCTACGAGCAGTACTTC. Translation gives CASSEFLAGGSYEQYF.

This clonotype came up many times. V is TRBV11-2 and J is TRBJ2-3; weak D call: TRBD2 (5 bases). Germline loops: CDR1 SGHAT, CDR2 FQNNGV. The germline V and J ends were trimmed by 4 bases and 8 bases, with 16 bases remaining between them. The CDR3 length is 14 residues. CDR3 residues: CASSSGLAARTQYF. The CDR3 nucleotides read TGTGCCAGCAGCTCCGGACTGGCGGCCCGTACGCAGTATTTT.

V usage is TRBV5-1 and J usage is TRBJ1-2, with D uncertain. The CDR3 covers 16 residues. V was clipped by 0 bases and J by 4 bases, with 16 bases between them. The germline V gene has CDR1 SGHRS and CDR2 YFSETQ. The CDR3 DNA follows: TGCGCCAGCAGCTTGGTAGGTCAGCTATCTGGCTATGGCTACACCTTC. Translation gives CASSLVGQLSGYGYTF.

This clonotype was found many times. The V gene is TRBV30, the J gene TRBJ1-4, with 7 positions matching TRBD1. This CDR3 comprises 13 residues. Trimming removed 3 bases from V and 5 bases from J; junction bases left unmatched: 3. CDR1 is GTSNPN and CDR2 is SVGIG in the germline V gene (reference sequence). Written as DNA, the CDR3 is TGTGCCTGGAGGGGACAGCCGAATGAAAAACTGTTTTTT. Its protein product is CAWRGQPNEKLFF.

This clonotype was seen a handful of times. This rearrangement joins TRBV6-2 or TRBV6-3 to TRBJ2-4; 11 bases map to TRBD2. The CDR3 runs 15 residues. In germline, CDR1 is MNHEY, CDR2 SVGEGT. J was trimmed by 1 base and V by 5 bases; bases with no gene match: 1. CDR3 loop: CASSPSGGAKNIQYF. For the CDR3, the DNA is TGTGCCAGCAGTCCTAGCGGGGGGGCCAAAAACATTCAGTACTTC.

The chain uses TRBV6-2 or TRBV6-3 and TRBJ1-5, with D unclear. The CDR3 has 10 residues. Germline V gene lookup returns CDR1 MNHEY and CDR2 SVGEGT. The V end lost 8 bases, the J end lost 7 bases, and 6 bases lay between the germline ends. In DNA, the CDR3 is TGTGCCAGCGACTCCCAGCCCCAGCATTTT. Translated, it gives CASDSQPQHF.

This clonotype was counted many times. The CDR3 coding sequence is TGTGCCAGCAGCAATCGACTAGCGGCCGAAGAGACCCAGTACTTC. Translated: CASSNRLAAEETQYF. The V gene is TRBV9, the J gene TRBJ2-5; 9 bases fit TRBD2. The CDR3 runs 15 residues. Per germline, CDR1 SGDLS and CDR2 YYNGEE. Unmatched junction bases numbered 7, after V lost 4 bases and J lost 3 bases.

This clonotype was seen at least ten times. The V gene is TRBV6-1, the J gene TRBJ2-7, with 10 bases lining up with TRBD2. CDR1 is MNHNS and CDR2 is SASEGT in the germline V gene. V was clipped by 6 bases and J by 2 bases; unmatched bases: 10. The CDR3 covers 16 residues. The CDR3 DNA follows: TGTGCCAGCAGGATAGGAGCTAGCGGGGGAGCCTACGAGCAGTACTTC. Amino acid sequence: CASRIGASGGAYEQYF.